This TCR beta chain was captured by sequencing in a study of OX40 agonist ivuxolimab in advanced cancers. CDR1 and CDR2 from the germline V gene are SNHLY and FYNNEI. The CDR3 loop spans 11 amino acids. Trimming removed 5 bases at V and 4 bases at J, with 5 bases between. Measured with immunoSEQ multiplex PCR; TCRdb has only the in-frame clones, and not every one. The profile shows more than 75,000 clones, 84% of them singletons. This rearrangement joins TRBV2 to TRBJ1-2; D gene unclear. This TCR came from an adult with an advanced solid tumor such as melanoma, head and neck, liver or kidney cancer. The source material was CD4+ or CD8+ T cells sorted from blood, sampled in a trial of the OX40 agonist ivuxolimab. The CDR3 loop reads CASSRFYGYTF. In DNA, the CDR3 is TGTGCCAGCAGTCGATTCTATGGCTACACCTTC.